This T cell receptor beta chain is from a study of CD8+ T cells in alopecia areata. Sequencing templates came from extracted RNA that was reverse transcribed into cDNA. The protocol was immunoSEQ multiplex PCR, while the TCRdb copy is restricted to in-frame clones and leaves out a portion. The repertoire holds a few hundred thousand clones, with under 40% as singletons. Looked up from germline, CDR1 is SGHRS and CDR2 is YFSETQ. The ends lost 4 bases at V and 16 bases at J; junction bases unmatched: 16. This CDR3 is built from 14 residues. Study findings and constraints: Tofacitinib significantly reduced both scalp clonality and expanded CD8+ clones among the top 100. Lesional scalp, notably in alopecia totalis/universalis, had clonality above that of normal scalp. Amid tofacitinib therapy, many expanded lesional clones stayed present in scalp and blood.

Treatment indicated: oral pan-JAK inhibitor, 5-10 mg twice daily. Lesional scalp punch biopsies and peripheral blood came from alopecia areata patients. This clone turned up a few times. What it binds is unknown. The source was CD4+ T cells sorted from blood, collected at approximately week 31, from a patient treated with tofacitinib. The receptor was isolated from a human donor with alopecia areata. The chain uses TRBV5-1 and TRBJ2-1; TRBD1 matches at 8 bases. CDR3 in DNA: TGCGCCAGCAGCCTCCCCGGGACAGGAAGGGCGTACTTCTTC. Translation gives CASSLPGTGRAYFF.